Listed here are 5 T cell receptor beta chains from one sample, sequenced in a study of human T cells and chemical hapten exposure. Time point noted: pre-sensitization, week 0. Treatment here: therapeutic diphenylcyclopropenone sensitization with weekly scalp DPC. MiXCR was run by TCRdb on the RACE reads, yielding one entry per CDR3 protein. In the table there are roughly 250,000 distinct CDR3 sequences, about 8.1% of which are singletons. The sample here was whole blood, taken in connection with sensitization to the hapten diphenylcyclopropenone (DPC). The receptors were sampled from a middle-aged woman with alopecia areata. Some clones in this sample may be carry-over from other donors' samples.

V and J are TRBV18 and TRBJ1-1; unclear D gene. V lost 1 base and J lost 0, with 9 bases in between. The CDR3 extends over 15 amino acids. Germline V gives CDR1 KGHSH, CDR2 LQKENI. The CDR3 DNA sequence: TGTGCCAGCTCACCACTTGGCAACATGAACACTGAAGCTTTCTTT. This translates into CASSPLGNMNTEAFF. Full variable domain (remainder filled in from reference TRBV18 and TRBJ1-1): NAGVMQNPRHLVRRRGQEARLRCSPMKGHSHVYWYRQLPEEGLKFMVYLQKENIIDESGMPKERFSAEFPKEGPSILRIQQVVRGDSAAYFCASSPLGNMNTEAFFGQGTRLTVV.

This clonotype was seen more than once but under ten times. The chain's CDR3 is CASSDPQGTEAFF. For the CDR3, the DNA is TGTGCCAGCAGTGACCCCCAGGGCACTGAAGCTTTCTTT. The chain joins TRBV6-2 or TRBV6-3 to TRBJ1-1; a possible D gene is TRBD1 (5 bases). Looked up from germline, CDR1 is MNHEY and CDR2 is SVGEGT. The CDR3 is made up of 13 amino acids. Trimming took 5 bases from V and 4 from J, leaving 11 bases between them.

This clonotype was counted ten times or more. This chain uses TRBV3-1 with TRBJ1-1, with TRBD1 identical over 8 bases. Germline V gene sequence: CDR1 LGHDT, CDR2 YNNKEL (reference sequence). There are 14 residues in the CDR3. Unmatched junction bases numbered 12, after V lost 4 bases and J lost 11 bases. The CDR3 region is CASSRGRGHHEAFF. The CDR3 nucleotides read TGTGCCAGCAGCCGTGGCAGGGGGCACCATGAGGCTTTCTTT.

This clonotype was seen at least ten times. This chain connects TRBV6-2 or TRBV6-3 to TRBJ2-1; D remains ambiguous. Looked up from germline, CDR1 is MNHEY and CDR2 is SVGEGT. The V and J ends lost 4 bases and 8 bases respectively, with 12 bases between them. The CDR3 covers 13 residues. The CDR3 spells CASSFAGSDEQFF. CDR3 nucleotides: TGTGCCAGCAGTTTTGCCGGTTCTGATGAGCAGTTCTTC.

This chain joins TRBV7-3 and TRBJ2-1; tentatively, D is TRBD2 (6 bases). Germline assignment: CDR1 SGHTA and CDR2 FQGTGA. The V and J ends lost 5 bases and 4 bases respectively, with 15 bases between them. This CDR3 has 15 amino acids. The CDR3 region is CASSPRASAYNEQFF. DNA of the CDR3: TGTGCCAGCAGCCCCCGGGCTAGCGCTTACAATGAGCAGTTCTTC.